This T cell receptor (beta chain) appears in the sequencing data of a study of vaccination and CD4 T cells after COVID-19. Note on this clonotype: Its specificity is not known.

Treatment given: roughly nine-day PBMC culture with coronavirus spike peptide pools or control peptides (ViraFEST assay). V was clipped by 2 bases and J by 5 bases; unmatched bases: 4. Germline CDR1 and CDR2: LNHNV and YYDKDF (reference sequence). The CDR3 runs to 14 residues. Cultured CD4+ T cell DNA underwent sequencing with the Oncomine TCR Beta short-read assay. TCRdb re-called the PCR reads through MiXCR, storing one row per CDR3 protein. The repertoire holds more than 10,000 distinct CDR3 sequences, 65% to 75% seen once, with around 10% in the top ten. The genes are TRBV15 and TRBJ2-5; TRBD1 matches 8 bases. The source of this sequence is a human donor who had recovered from COVID-19. What was sequenced was CD4+ T cells from blood, cultured in vitro. This CDR3 reads CATSRQGAGETQYF. The CDR3 DNA sequence: TGTGCCACCAGCAGACAGGGGGCAGGGGAGACCCAGTACTTC.